This T cell receptor beta chain was recorded in a study of blood T cell repertoires in COVID-19 (dated by TCRdb to 2020 to 2022). A note on the overall study: Samples covering the acute and convalescent phases of COVID-19 were provided by collaborators in the United States, Italy and Spain. The prospective study material was composed of cDNA or gDNA derived from T cells, B-cell-depleted T cells, or PBMCs. Subjects who had been exposed to COVID-19, were actively infected with it, or had recovered from it provided the deeply sampled blood TCRbeta repertoires that made up the dataset. A freely available public database, intended as a resource for researchers studying the immune response to SARS-CoV-2, is where the repertoires were released. The samples were drawn from two sources: the first 160 participants of the ongoing ImmuneRACE study, and 1,200 or so subjects contributed by 6 global collaborators. Nearly every sample came with metadata listing a de-identified subject ID, COVID-19 status, age in years and sex. Where available, HLA class I and class II types were obtained from metadata supplied by the sample provider rather than from assay-based typing.

General conclusions and limits of the study: How much clinical and demographic metadata was included differed by source and by participant, and the metadata was provided uncurated.

TCRbeta CDR3 regions were amplified from genomic DNA using the immunoSEQ Assay, a bias-controlled multiplex PCR. From the authors' description of their analysis: Within the assay, amplification of reference gene primers was used to estimate how many nucleated cells each sample contained. To quantify the absolute abundance of each unique TCRbeta CDR3 rearrangement, sequence reads were collapsed and filtered. For each sample, productive Simpson clonality was calculated as the square root of Simpson's diversity index across productive rearrangements. TCRdb holds this immuneACCESS table with in-frame rearrangements only. Some clones are missing; in checked studies, unresolved V genes explain under half, and the rest has no known cause. Clone size and the V and J calls come from that table; the DNA yielded D and trimming. A total of approximately 300,000 clones appear in this sample, approximately 80% of them only once. The ten largest clones represent 4% to 5% of the sample.

Each collaborating institution followed its own protocols to collect whole blood in K2EDTA tubes. Collaborator samples were shipped for TCRbeta analysis as frozen whole blood, isolated PBMCs, or DNA extracted from either sample type. Regarding this clone: Its antigen is unknown. No quality values exist for individual bases; no much larger clone is one base distant.

This clonotype was obtained from a woman between 50 and 59 years old with active or convalescent COVID-19. The sample comprised peripheral blood.

The DNA reads as follows: TGTGCCAGCAGCTTAGGCAGGGGGCTAAATGGCTACACCTTC. This is translated as CASSLGRGLNGYTF. The chain uses TRBV13 and TRBJ1-2, and 8 bases in between align with TRBD1. In the germline V gene (reference sequence), CDR1 corresponds to PRHDT and CDR2 to FYEKMQ. The junction shows trimming of 0 bases on V and 6 bases on J, and the gene matches do not reach 3 bases of it. The CDR3, cysteine through phenylalanine, is 14 amino acids long. This entry keeps only the CDR3 DNA: 42 bases, framed from base 1. Joined to the reference TRBV13 and TRBJ1-2 proteins, this CDR3 gives the full variable domain: AAGVIQSPRHLIKEKRETATLKCYPIPRHDTVYWYQQGPGQDPQFLISFYEKMQSDKGSIPDRFSAQQFSDYHSELNMSSLELGDSALYFCASSLGRGLNGYTFGSGTRLTVV.